One and the same sample provided the 3 T cell receptor beta chains below, sequenced in a study of Ad26.COV2.S vaccination and SARS-CoV-2 variants. Stated treatment: 15 to 20 received Ad26.COV2.S at low or high dose, single or two shots; five or six received placebo; per-sample allocation not given. Sampling happened 63 days after the first vaccine or placebo injection. The assay was immunoSEQ multiplex PCR, and TCRdb's table has in-frame clones only and misses some. The sample has around 340,000 clones; roughly 91% are singletons. The source was peripheral blood, collected in a trial of Ad26.COV2.S vaccine versus placebo. The receptor source for this set is a person between 18 and 65 years old who received the Ad26.COV2.S COVID-19 vaccine or a placebo.

The chain uses TRBV30 and TRBJ2-6; either TRBD1 or TRBD2 may fit D (6 bases each). The CDR3 spans 18 residues. Germline CDR1 GTSNPN, CDR2 SVGIG (reference sequence). The ends were cut back, 4 bases at V and 0 bases at J, with 19 bases in the middle. The CDR3 nucleotides are TGTGCCTGGAAACTTGCGGGACAACCAATCTCTGGGGCCAACGTCCTGACTTTC. Translating gives CAWKLAGQPISGANVLTF.

V and J are TRBV9 and TRBJ2-2, with 11 positions matching TRBD2. CDR1 and CDR2 (germline): SGDLS, YYNGEE. The J segment lost 6 bases and the V segment lost 0 bases, leaving 10 bases of the junction unmatched. This CDR3 spans 18 amino acids. CDR3 region: CASSVEASGRLEAGELFF. DNA of the CDR3: TGTGCCAGCAGCGTAGAGGCTAGCGGGAGGTTAGAGGCCGGGGAGCTGTTTTTT.

This clone was detected once. This rearrangement joins TRBV28 to TRBJ1-4, with D uncertain. This CDR3 is built from 15 residues. Per germline, CDR1 MDHEN and CDR2 SYDVKM. Trimming shortened V by 4 bases and J by 0 bases, and 9 bases separated the two germline ends. The CDR3 DNA reads as TGTGCCAGCAGTTCCTCTCAGACAACTAATGAAAAACTGTTTTTT. This encodes CASSSSQTTNEKLFF.